This T cell receptor (beta chain) was captured in a study of blood T cell repertoires in COVID-19. Study-level information: Samples of COVID-19 (acute and convalescent) were obtained from the United States, Italy and Spain. In each case, the material was cDNA or gDNA derived from T cells, B-cell-depleted T cells, or PBMCs.

The CDR3 contains 15 residues. Germline CDR1 is MNHEY and CDR2 is SMNVEV (reference sequence). V was clipped by 6 bases and J by 5 bases; unmatched bases: 12. Per the original data handling: Estimates of nucleated cell counts were drawn from the amplification of reference gene primers. Data came from immunoSEQ multiplex PCR; TCRdb stores just in-frame clones and leaves some out. Clone size and V and J calls were adopted from that table, with D and trimming inferred from the DNA. Seen here are around 250,000 clones, approximately 86% observed once, and the top ten hold more than 6.5%. This clone was picked up a small number of times.

The source of this sequence is an older woman with active or convalescent COVID-19. Sequencing input: peripheral blood. The rearrangement links TRBV27 to TRBJ2-7, with TRBD1 identical over 8 bases. This CDR3 is CASRLITGTGDEQYF. In nucleotides, the CDR3 is TGTGCCAGCAGACTTATTACCGGGACAGGAGACGAGCAGTACTTC.